A selection of T cell receptor beta chains follows, all from one sample in a study of long-term antiretroviral therapy in people with HIV. Data came from immunoSEQ multiplex PCR; TCRdb stores just in-frame clones and leaves some out. The sample has about 30,000 clones, around 85% seen once. Sequenced material: unsorted PBMCs, taken 3 years after starting antiretroviral therapy. The origin of the receptors is a man in his forties or fifties with HIV. CDR3s include the opening cysteine and the closing phenylalanine or tryptophan. The D gene is left open where the match is weak. Expanded clones get a size class; other rows say once, few or many, or leave the size out.

D | size | J | V | DNA | CDR3
NA | NA | TRBJ2-2 | TRBV6-1 | TGTGCCAGCAGTGAAGCGGGGGACACCTCGAACACCGGGGAGCTGTTTTTT | CASSEAGDTSNTGELFF
TRBD2 | NA | TRBJ2-1 | TRBV7-6 | TGTGCCAGCAGCTTGCCCAAAGCGGGAGCTAAGCAGTTCTTC | CASSLPKAGAKQFF
TRBD2 | NA | TRBJ2-4 | TRBV19 | TGTGCCAGTAGTCAGTGGGGTAGCGGGGGGGCGGCGGACATTCAGTACTTC | CASSQWGSGGAADIQYF
NA | NA | TRBJ2-1 | TRBV7-9 | TGTGCCAGCAGCTTATACGTGACCGATCACAATGAGCAGTTCTTC | CASSLYVTDHNEQFF
NA | NA | TRBJ1-2 | TRBV15 | TGTGCCACCAGCAGAAGGAAGGAGTCAAACTATGGCTACACCTTC | CATSRRKESNYGYTF
NA | NA | TRBJ1-1 | TRBV6-5 | TGTGCCAGCAGTTACCTTACAGGTGAAGCTTTCTTT | CASSYLTGEAFF
TRBD2 | NA | TRBJ2-1 | TRBV5-6 | TGTGCCAGCAGCTTAAGCGGGAGTTCCTACAATGAGCAGTTCTTC | CASSLSGSSYNEQFF
TRBD2 | NA | TRBJ2-4 | TRBV10-1 | TGCGCCAGCAGTAGCGGGGGAAACTTAAACATTCAGTACTTC | CASSSGGNLNIQYF
NA | NA | TRBJ2-3 | TRBV30 | TGTGCCTGGAGTATGGGCAGAGGGGGAACAGATACGCAGTATTTT | CAWSMGRGGTDTQYF
NA | NA | TRBJ2-3 | TRBV4-2 | TGTGCCAGCAGCCCCCGAGGGGGTGTGGTCACAGATACGCAGTATTTT | CASSPRGGVVTDTQYF
TRBD2 | NA | TRBJ2-3 | TRBV25-1 | TGTGCCAGCAGTGAATGGGGACTAGCGGGAGTAAAAGATACGCAGTATTTT | CASSEWGLAGVKDTQYF
NA | NA | TRBJ2-5 | TRBV5-1 | TGCGCCAGCAGCCCCCGGACAGATCAAGAGACCCAGTACTTC | CASSPRTDQETQYF
NA | NA | TRBJ2-2 | TRBV19 | TGTGCCAGTAGTATGAGGGAGATCCCTAGGTCGAACACCGGGGAGCTGTTTTTT | CASSMREIPRSNTGELFF
TRBD1 | NA | TRBJ2-3 | TRBV5-1 | TGCGCCAGCAGCTTGGGGACAGGGACAGATACGCAGTATTTT | CASSLGTGTDTQYF
TRBD1 | few | TRBJ1-5 | TRBV7-8 | TGTGCCAGCAGCCCCGGACAGGGGGCAGGCAATCAGCCCCAGCATTTT | CASSPGQGAGNQPQHF
NA | few | TRBJ2-7 | TRBV6-1 | TGTGCCAGCGCCAGAGAGGTCGGCTACGAGCAGTACTTC | CASAREVGYEQYF